These 14 T cell receptor beta chains originate from one sample sequenced in a study of cytomegalovirus exposure and HLA in healthy donors. Profiling relied on immunoSEQ multiplex PCR, and the TCRdb table lists in-frame clones only, not all of them. The repertoire includes 110,000 to 150,000 clones, around 93% of them detected once, and roughly 1.9% sits in the top ten. Sequencing was performed on PBMCs. The receptors shown here come from a man younger than 30 in good health and CMV-seropositive.

This clone was counted once. The rearrangement joins TRBV21-1 to TRBJ1-4; TRBD1 is the table's D call, not checked against the DNA. TRBV21-1 corresponds to a pseudogene. This CDR3 spans 15 amino acids. CDR3 bases: TGTGCCAGCAGCATTTCGACAGGGTCAGGTGGGAAACTGTTTTTT. It translates to CASSISTGSGGKLFF.

This chain links TRBV6-1 with TRBJ1-4; 8 positions agree with TRBD1. The CDR3 totals 15 residues. The trim removed 6 bases at V and 0 bases at J, leaving 3 bases unmatched. Germline CDR1 is MNHNS and CDR2 is SASEGT. The CDR3 reads CASRDRATTNEKLFF. The DNA of the CDR3 is TGTGCCAGCAGGGACAGGGCGACAACTAATGAAAAACTGTTTTTT.

The chain is built from TRBV6-5 and TRBJ2-7; D perhaps matches TRBD2 (6 bases). Deletions cut 5 bases from V and 2 bases from J, with 13 bases between. Germline CDR1 reads MNHEY; CDR2 reads SVGAGI. The CDR3 sequence is 14 residues long. CDR3 nucleotide sequence: TGTGCCAGCAGTACGACTAGTCTCGCCTACGAGCAGTACTTC. It encodes CASSTTSLAYEQYF.

The V and J genes are TRBV29-1 and TRBJ2-2; 10 bases are a match to TRBD2. J was trimmed by 1 base and V by 7 bases; bases with no gene match: 12. The CDR3 has 17 amino acids. In germline, CDR1 is SQVTM, CDR2 ANQGSEA. As DNA, the CDR3 is TGCAGCGCCGGGGGGCTAGCGGGAGTAATGAACACCGGGGAGCTGTTTTTT. Translating it yields CSAGGLAGVMNTGELFF.

V gene TRBV5-6 combines with J gene TRBJ1-1; TRBD1 matches 7 bases. Per germline, CDR1 SGHDT and CDR2 YYEEEE. The V segment lost 3 bases and the J segment 7 bases; nucleotides outside the gene matches: 9. The CDR3 is made up of 14 amino acids. Here the CDR3 reads CASSSPGGKGEAFF. In nucleotides, the CDR3 is TGTGCCAGCAGCTCTCCAGGGGGGAAGGGTGAAGCTTTCTTT.

This sequence joins TRBV10-2 and TRBJ1-6; D is uncertain. Looked up from germline, CDR1 is WSHSY and CDR2 is SAAADI. The CDR3 sequence is 13 residues long. Deletions cut 7 bases from V and 15 bases from J, with 19 bases between. CDR3 loop: CASIRVKTLHLHF. The CDR3 DNA reads TGCGCCAGCATCCGGGTAAAAACACTTCACCTCCACTTT.

This chain connects TRBV6-5 to TRBJ2-5; the D gene is possibly TRBD2 (6 bases). The V gene lost 7 bases and the J gene lost 5 bases, with 11 bases spanning the gap. Looked up from germline, CDR1 is MNHEY and CDR2 is SVGAGI. The CDR3 extends over 12 amino acids. This CDR3 reads CASIRREETQYF. The CDR3 bases are TGTGCCAGCATTCGACGGGAGGAGACCCAGTACTTC.

The J gene is TRBJ1-1, the V gene TRBV6-1; unclear D gene. This CDR3 has 14 residues. V lost 5 bases, J lost 6 bases, and 16 bases lay in between. Germline V gene data show CDR1 as MNHNS and CDR2 as SASEGT. CDR3 in amino acids: CASSIRPNAAEAFF. DNA of the CDR3: TGTGCCAGCAGTATCAGACCAAATGCGGCTGAAGCTTTCTTT.

The chain links TRBV28 to TRBJ1-2; D is undetermined. V dropped 10 bases and J dropped 4 bases, with 7 bases sitting between them. Germline CDR1 and CDR2: MDHEN and SYDVKM. CDR3 length equals 10 residues. The CDR3 nucleotides are TGTGCCATCCCACTCTATGGCTACACCTTC. Translated, it gives CAIPLYGYTF.

The rearrangement uses TRBV7-3 and TRBJ2-4, with D possibly being TRBD1 (5 bases). The CDR3 contains 15 residues. With 0 bases removed from V and 5 bases from J, the gap between germline ends came to 11 bases. In germline, CDR1 is SGHTA, CDR2 FQGTGA. As DNA, the CDR3 is TGTGCCAGCAGCTTAACGCCAGGGTTCCAAAACATTCAGTACTTC. Its protein product is CASSLTPGFQNIQYF.

This clone was detected only a few times. This sequence joins TRBV5-1 and TRBJ1-2, with 10 positions matching TRBD1. CDR1 is SGHRS and CDR2 is YFSETQ in the germline V gene. The CDR3 covers 12 residues. V lost 3 bases, J lost 10 bases, and 3 bases stayed unmatched. The DNA of the CDR3 is TGCGCCAGCAGCTGGGGGACAGGGGACTACACCTTC. Its protein is CASSWGTGDYTF.

The chain couples TRBV6-1 to TRBJ2-1; perhaps TRBD1 as D (6 bases). V was pared by 5 bases and J by 5 bases, with 13 bases between. Germline CDR1 reads MNHNS; CDR2 reads SASEGT. The CDR3 extends over 14 amino acids. The chain's CDR3 is CASSSGTPHNEQFF. CDR3 nucleotide sequence: TGTGCCAGCAGTTCCGGGACACCCCACAATGAGCAGTTCTTC.

This clone showed up just once. This chain uses TRBV6-1 with TRBJ2-2; D call uncertain. Trimming stripped 3 bases from V and 4 bases from J, with 3 bases between. CDR3 length: 12 amino acids. From germline, CDR1 is MNHNS and CDR2 SASEGT. CDR3 nucleotide sequence: TGTGCCAGCAGTGACAGCACCGGGGAGCTGTTTTTT. The encoded protein is CASSDSTGELFF.

This clone came up once. J is TRBJ2-3 and V is TRBV4-1, with a weak D call TRBD1 (6 bases). From germline, CDR1 is MGHRA and CDR2 YSYEKL. The CDR3 loop spans 17 amino acids. V was cut by 1 base and J by 0 bases, with 14 bases left in between. CDR3 amino acids: CASSQVTGPASTDTQYF. In nucleotides, the CDR3 is TGCGCCAGCAGCCAAGTTACAGGGCCCGCTAGCACAGATACGCAGTATTTT.